This T cell receptor (beta chain) originates from a study of OX40 agonist ivuxolimab in advanced cancers. Across the whole study: A history of anti-PD-1, anti-PD-L1 or anti-CTLA-4 therapy was acceptable, and more than 30% had some. Partial responses were achieved by three patients, one with hepatocellular carcinoma and two with cutaneous melanoma. Regarding the study as a whole: Low normalized clonal expansion also occurred in some nonresponding patients.

Autoimmune disease history or systemic immunosuppression meant exclusion. Data came from immunoSEQ multiplex PCR; TCRdb stores just in-frame clones and leaves some out. Here the sample spans approximately 28,000 clones, roughly 83% being singletons. Germline V CDR1 and CDR2: SGHAT, FQNNGV. Trimming took 1 base from V and 3 from J, leaving 12 bases between them. CDR3 length: 16 amino acids. Note on this clone: Its target is not known.

The sample was CD4+ or CD8+ T cells sorted from blood, taken in a trial of the OX40 agonist ivuxolimab. The receptor's source is an adult with an advanced solid tumor such as melanoma, head and neck, liver or kidney cancer. This chain connects TRBV11-2 to TRBJ2-2; D is unresolved. DNA of the CDR3: TGTGCCAGCAGCTTAGTAGGCGGCAGTTACACCGGGGAGCTGTTTTTT. As protein: CASSLVGGSYTGELFF. The variable domain in full, completed from reference TRBV11-2 and TRBJ2-2, reads EAGVAQSPRYKIIEKRQSVAFWCNPISGHATLYWYQQILGQGPKLLIQFQNNGVVDDSQLPKDRFSAERLKGVDSTLKIQPAKLEDSAVYLCASSLVGGSYTGELFFGEGSRLTVL.